This T cell receptor (beta chain) was observed in a study of Ad26.COV2.S vaccination and SARS-CoV-2 variants. Turning to the study itself: Intramuscular Ad26.COV2.S doses were given once or twice, 56 days apart.

As to treatment: about 20 received Ad26.COV2.S at low or high dose, single or two shots; 5 received placebo; per-sample allocation not given. Vaccine and placebo recipients were sampled on day 63 after the first injection. The donor's status was that of an adult aged 18-55 years in Boston. The germline gives CDR1 SGHTA, CDR2 FQGNSA. V dropped 5 bases and J dropped 8 bases, with 15 bases sitting between them. The CDR3 is made up of 14 amino acids. Study-wide results and limits: Ad26.COV2.S recipients had broader spike-specific TCRs (P = 0.0014).

Libraries were prepared by immunoSEQ multiplex PCR; TCRdb keeps only in-frame clonotypes and omits some of them. This table holds a few hundred thousand clones, 88% found once. A remark on this clone: The antigen remains undetermined.

The material sequenced was peripheral blood, taken in a trial of Ad26.COV2.S vaccine versus placebo. This TCR was sampled from a person aged 18 to 65 who received the Ad26.COV2.S COVID-19 vaccine or a placebo. The chain has TRBV7-2 and TRBJ1-4; a possible D gene is TRBD1 (6 bases). The CDR3 loop reads CASSPTGSFEKLFF. CDR3 bases: TGTGCCAGCAGCCCAACAGGGTCTTTCGAAAAACTGTTTTTT.